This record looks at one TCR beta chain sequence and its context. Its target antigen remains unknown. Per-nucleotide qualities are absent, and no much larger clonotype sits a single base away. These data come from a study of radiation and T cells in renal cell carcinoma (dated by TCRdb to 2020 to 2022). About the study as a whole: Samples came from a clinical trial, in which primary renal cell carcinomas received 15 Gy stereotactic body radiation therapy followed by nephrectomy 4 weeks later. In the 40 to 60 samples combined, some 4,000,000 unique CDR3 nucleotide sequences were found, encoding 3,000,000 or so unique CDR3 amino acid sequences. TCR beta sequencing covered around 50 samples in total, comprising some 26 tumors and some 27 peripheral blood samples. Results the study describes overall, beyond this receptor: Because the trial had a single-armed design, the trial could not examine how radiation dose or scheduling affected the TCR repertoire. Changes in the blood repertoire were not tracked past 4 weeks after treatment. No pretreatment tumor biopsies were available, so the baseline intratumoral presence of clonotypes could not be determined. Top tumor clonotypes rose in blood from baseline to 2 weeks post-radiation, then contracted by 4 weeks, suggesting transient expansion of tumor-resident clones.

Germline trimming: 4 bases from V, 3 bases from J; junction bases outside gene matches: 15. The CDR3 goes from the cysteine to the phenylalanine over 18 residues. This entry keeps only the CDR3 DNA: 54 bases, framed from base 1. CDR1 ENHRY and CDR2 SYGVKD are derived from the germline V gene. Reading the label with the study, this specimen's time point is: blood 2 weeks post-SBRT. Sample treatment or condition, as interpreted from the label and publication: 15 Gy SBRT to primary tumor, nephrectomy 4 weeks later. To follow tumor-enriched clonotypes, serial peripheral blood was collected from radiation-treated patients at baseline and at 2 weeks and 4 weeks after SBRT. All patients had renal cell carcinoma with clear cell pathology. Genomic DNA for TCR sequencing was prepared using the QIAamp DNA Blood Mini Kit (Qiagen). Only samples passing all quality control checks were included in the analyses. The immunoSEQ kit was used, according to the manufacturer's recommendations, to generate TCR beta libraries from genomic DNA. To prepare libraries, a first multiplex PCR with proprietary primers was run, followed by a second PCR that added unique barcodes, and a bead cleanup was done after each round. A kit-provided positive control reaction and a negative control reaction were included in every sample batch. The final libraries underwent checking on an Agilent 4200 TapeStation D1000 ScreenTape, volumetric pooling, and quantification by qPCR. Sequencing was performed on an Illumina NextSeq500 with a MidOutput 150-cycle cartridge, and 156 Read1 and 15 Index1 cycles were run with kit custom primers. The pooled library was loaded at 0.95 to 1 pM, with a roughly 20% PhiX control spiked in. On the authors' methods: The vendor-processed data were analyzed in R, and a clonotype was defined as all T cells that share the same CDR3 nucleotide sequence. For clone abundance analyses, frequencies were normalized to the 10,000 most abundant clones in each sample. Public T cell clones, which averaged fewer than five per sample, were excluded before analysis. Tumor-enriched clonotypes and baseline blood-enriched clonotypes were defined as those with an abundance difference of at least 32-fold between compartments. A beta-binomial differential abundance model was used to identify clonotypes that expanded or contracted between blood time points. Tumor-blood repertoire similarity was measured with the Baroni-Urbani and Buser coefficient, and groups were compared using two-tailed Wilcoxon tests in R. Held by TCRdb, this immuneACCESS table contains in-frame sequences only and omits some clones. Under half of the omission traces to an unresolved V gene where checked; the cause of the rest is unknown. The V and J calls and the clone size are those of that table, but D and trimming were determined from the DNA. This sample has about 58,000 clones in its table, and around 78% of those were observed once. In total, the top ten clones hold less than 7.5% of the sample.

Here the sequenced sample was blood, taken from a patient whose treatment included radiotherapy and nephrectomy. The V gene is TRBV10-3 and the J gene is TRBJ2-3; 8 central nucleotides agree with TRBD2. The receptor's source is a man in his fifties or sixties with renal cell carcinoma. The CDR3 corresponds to CAISGVEGERERTDTQYF. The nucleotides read TGTGCCATCAGTGGAGTGGAAGGCGAGCGGGAGCGGACAGATACGCAGTATTTT.